The clone carrying this T cell receptor (beta chain) was recorded a few times. This specimen comes from a study of blood T cells in healthy people across ages. It was with a sample-barcoded 5' primer and a J-beta primer mix that a second PCR of roughly 6 to 12 cycles was run. In TCRdb, the 5' RACE reads were re-called with MiXCR into one record per CDR3 protein. In the table there are hundreds of thousands of distinct CDR3 sequences, about 25% of which are singletons. These records were also assigned to another study, of T cells of mothers and their children. This second report adds: There was no detection of any persistent microchimeric T cell clones.

Sequencing was done on a sample of blood. The sequence was obtained from a boy aged 5-17 years in good health.

DNA of the CDR3: TGCAGCGTTGAAGGTGTAGGGGGGGAGCAGTTCTTC. Protein product: CSVEGVGGEQFF. The V and J genes are TRBV29-1 and TRBJ2-1; tentatively, D is TRBD1 or TRBD2 (6 bases each). CDR3 length: 12 amino acids. CDR1 and CDR2 (germline): SQVTM, ANQGSEA. Trimming took 1 base from V and 10 from J, leaving 11 bases between them.